Presented here are 30 T cell receptor beta chains from one specimen sequenced in a study of T cell repertoires in cytomegalovirus infection. For these TCRs, the target antigens are not known. TCRdb fed the reads into MiXCR, producing one record per CDR3 protein. The sample lists roughly 500,000 distinct CDR3 sequences, 42% occurring once. Sample: cultured PBMCs, taken from culture after CMV antigen stimulation. These TCRs come from a human donor in good health (CMV status not recorded). Some clones in this sample may be carry-over from other donors' samples.

The chain employs TRBV15 and TRBJ1-1; D may be TRBD1 (5 bases). Trimming cost V 3 bases and J 4 bases, with 12 bases left between them. The germline V gene has CDR1 LNHNV and CDR2 YYDKDF (reference sequence). The CDR3 covers 14 residues. DNA of the CDR3: TGTGCCACCAGCAGTCCCAGGGCCTTCACTGAAGCTTTCTTT. Protein product: CATSSPRAFTEAFF.

This clonotype was observed a handful of times. The rearrangement links TRBV7-2 to TRBJ2-7, with D possibly TRBD1 on 6 matching bases. Germline V lookup: CDR1 SGHTA, CDR2 FQGNSA. The CDR3 runs to 15 residues. Trimming took 1 base from V and 6 from J, leaving 16 bases between them. The CDR3 DNA follows: TGTGCCAGCAGCTTAGGGGGCACAGGGCGGGCCGAGCAGTACTTC. The encoded protein is CASSLGGTGRAEQYF.

The chain links TRBV4-3 to TRBJ2-1; 13 bases are a match to TRBD2. Germline V gene data show CDR1 as LGHNA and CDR2 as YSLEER. The ends lost 1 base at V and 8 bases at J; junction bases unmatched: 2. The CDR3 has 15 residues. The chain's CDR3 is CASSQGTSGRHEQFF. Written as DNA, the CDR3 is TGCGCCAGCAGCCAAGGGACTAGCGGGAGACATGAGCAGTTCTTC.

This clonotype was found a few times. The V gene is TRBV5-1, the J gene TRBJ2-1, with 12 bases fitting TRBD2. This CDR3 spans 17 amino acids. Germline V gene lookup returns CDR1 SGHRS and CDR2 YFSETQ. The V segment lost 0 bases and the J segment 0 bases; nucleotides outside the gene matches: 1. CDR3 region: CASSLVTSGSSYNEQFF. CDR3 DNA: TGCGCCAGCAGCTTGGTGACTAGCGGGAGCTCCTACAATGAGCAGTTCTTC.

This chain joins TRBV6-1 and TRBJ2-3; D not resolved. From germline, CDR1 is MNHNS and CDR2 SASEGT. V lost 1 base and J 3 bases, leaving 5 bases between the germline ends. CDR3 size: 13 residues. The CDR3 nucleotides read TGTGCCAGCAGTGAAGAGTTAACAGATACGCAGTATTTT. This gives the protein CASSEELTDTQYF.

V is TRBV11-2 and J is TRBJ2-7, with 9 bases that match TRBD1. The V gene end was trimmed by 5 bases and the J gene end by 5 bases; junction bases not matched to a gene: 10. Germline lookup yields CDR1 SGHAT and CDR2 FQNNGV. The CDR3 has 15 amino acids. CDR3 sequence: CASSIQQGAPDEQYF. DNA for the CDR3: TGTGCCAGCAGCATACAACAGGGGGCCCCCGACGAGCAGTACTTC.

V and J are TRBV7-6 and TRBJ2-7; no definite D call. Germline V gene lookup returns CDR1 SGHVS and CDR2 FNYEAQ. The CDR3 spans 12 residues. V was shortened by 5 bases and J by 2 bases, with 7 bases between the two germline ends. The CDR3: CASSDGAYEQYF. DNA of the CDR3: TGTGCCAGCAGCGACGGTGCCTACGAGCAGTACTTC. The whole variable domain, remainder taken from reference TRBV7-6 and TRBJ2-7, is GAGVSQSPRYKVTKRGQDVALRCDPISGHVSLYWYRQALGQGPEFLTYFNYEAQQDKSGLPNDRFSAERPEGSISTLTIQRTEQRDSAMYRCASSDGAYEQYFGPGTRLTVT.

The chain couples TRBV7-2 to TRBJ2-1; 10 bases map to TRBD2. The germline V gene encodes CDR1 SGHTA and CDR2 FQGNSA. V gave up 7 bases and J gave up 12 bases; unmatched junction bases: 18. The CDR3 sequence is 16 residues long. The CDR3 here is CASNTRALAGAPGQFF. The CDR3 coding sequence is TGTGCCAGCAACACACGAGCGCTAGCGGGGGCCCCAGGGCAGTTCTTC.

The chain recombines TRBV7-8 with TRBJ1-2, with 7 bases matching TRBD1. V dropped 4 bases and J dropped 7; count of bases not matched to a gene: 6. Germline lookup yields CDR1 SGHVS and CDR2 FQNEAQ. CDR3 length equals 13 residues. The CDR3 loop reads CASSSDRASGYTF. CDR3 DNA: TGTGCCAGCAGCTCCGACAGGGCGAGTGGCTACACCTTC.

The rearrangement uses TRBV7-2 and TRBJ2-7, with D hard to call. This CDR3 has 16 amino acids. Looked up from germline, CDR1 is SGHTA and CDR2 is FQGNSA. V was clipped by 3 bases and J by 0 bases, with 15 bases between them. CDR3 DNA: TGTGCCAGCAGCTTCTTTACTGTGAGGAGCTCCTACGAGCAGTACTTC. Translated, it gives CASSFFTVRSSYEQYF.

This chain links TRBV4-1 with TRBJ1-6, with D unclear. Trimming pared 1 base from V and 10 bases from J, leaving 11 bases between. Looked up from germline, CDR1 is MGHRA and CDR2 is YSYEKL. This CDR3 region has 14 residues. Here the CDR3 DNA reads TGCGCCAGCAGCCAAGCGCAGGAAGGGTCACCCCTCCACTTT. Protein product: CASSQAQEGSPLHF.

The chain is built from TRBV5-6 and TRBJ2-1; D tentatively reads TRBD1 or TRBD2 (5 bases each). The CDR3 runs to 20 residues. Germline V gene sequence: CDR1 SGHDT, CDR2 YYEEEE. V shed 1 base and J shed 4 bases, with 27 bases lying between them. CDR3: CASSLFSPLPGRTGYNEQFF. The CDR3 region has the DNA TGTGCCAGCAGCTTGTTTTCTCCCCTGCCGGGACGAACGGGGTACAATGAGCAGTTCTTC.

This clonotype was picked up a small number of times. The chain has TRBV7-6 and TRBJ2-5; D is possibly TRBD1 (6 bases). The CDR3 runs to 15 residues. In germline, CDR1 is SGHVS, CDR2 FNYEAQ. V lost 5 bases and J lost 2, with 15 bases in between. The CDR3 bases are TGTGCCAGCAGCCCTCCAGGGGTTGAGCAAGAGACCCAGTACTTC. As protein: CASSPPGVEQETQYF.

This chain joins TRBV12-3 or TRBV12-4 and TRBJ2-1; 8 positions match TRBD2. There are 15 residues in the CDR3. V shed 8 bases, J shed 2 bases, and the junction held 8 bases outside the gene matches. As DNA, the CDR3 is TGTGCCAGCCACGGCAATAGCGGGGCCTACAATGAGCAGTTCTTC. It encodes CASHGNSGAYNEQFF.

This clonotype has more than one count but fewer than ten. The chain links TRBV7-2 to TRBJ2-3; D is uncertain. CDR1 is SGHTA, CDR2 FQGNSA, per germline. The CDR3 runs 13 residues. Trimming took off 4 bases at V and 4 bases at J, with 9 bases between the two ends. The CDR3 coding sequence is TGTGCCAGCAGCTCCTCCCCCGCAGATACGCAGTATTTT. Protein: CASSSSPADTQYF.

This chain joins TRBV28 and TRBJ1-5; weak D call: TRBD1 (6 bases). Germline V gene sequence: CDR1 MDHEN, CDR2 SYDVKM. This CDR3 is 12 amino acids long. V lost 8 bases to trimming and J lost 7 bases, with 12 bases between them. The CDR3 sequence is CASSQGQQPQHF. DNA of the CDR3: TGTGCCAGCTCACAGGGACAACAGCCCCAGCATTTT.

The chain recombines TRBV19 with TRBJ1-1; D remains ambiguous. Looked up from germline, CDR1 is LNHDA and CDR2 is SQIVND (reference sequence). This CDR3 comprises 12 residues. Trimming took 5 bases from V and 6 from J, leaving 10 bases between them. The CDR3 spells CASSSRRAEAFF. As DNA, the CDR3 is TGTGCCAGTAGTTCAAGGCGGGCTGAAGCTTTCTTT.

This chain joins TRBV6-2 or TRBV6-3 and TRBJ2-2; D remains ambiguous. Germline CDR1 is MNHEY and CDR2 is SVGEGT. The CDR3 loop spans 18 amino acids. The V and J ends lost 2 bases and 6 bases respectively, with 22 bases between them. CDR3 in amino acids: CASSYLLFRGEGAGELFF. The CDR3 bases are TGTGCCAGCAGTTACCTCTTGTTTCGTGGGGAAGGAGCCGGGGAGCTGTTTTTT.

The genes are TRBV6-8 and TRBJ2-3; D remains ambiguous. V was clipped by 6 bases and J by 7 bases, with 14 bases between them. Germline loops: CDR1 MNHGY, CDR2 SAAAGT. This CDR3 has 13 amino acids. CDR3 coding DNA: TGTGCCAGCAGCACACCGGCGACGCATACGCAGTATTTT. Translating gives CASSTPATHTQYF.

This clonotype came up a few times. The chain has TRBV7-9 and TRBJ2-1; no clear D gene. V lost 5 bases to trimming and J lost 9 bases, with 11 bases between them. Germline-derived CDR1 and CDR2 are SEHNR and FQNEAQ (reference sequence). The CDR3 runs to 12 residues. The CDR3 DNA reads TGTGCCAGCAGCACCCACCGGTTTGAGCAGTTCTTC. Translation gives CASSTHRFEQFF.

The rearrangement joins TRBV6-6 to TRBJ1-2; 7 bases match TRBD1. Trimming took 6 bases from V and 7 from J; bases not matched to a gene: 11. The CDR3 is 14 amino acids. CDR1 is MNHNY, CDR2 SVGAGI, per germline (reference sequence). The CDR3 is CASRVTGARGGYTF. CDR3 DNA: TGTGCCAGCAGAGTAACAGGGGCGCGTGGTGGCTACACCTTC.

This clonotype was picked up one time. This chain connects TRBV12-3 or TRBV12-4 to TRBJ2-1; either TRBD1 or TRBD2 may fit D (6 bases each). V was trimmed by 6 bases and J by 4 bases, leaving 13 bases between them. The CDR3 sequence is 14 residues long. The CDR3 DNA sequence: TGTGCCAGCAGCGAGGAGGGGGTTTACAATGAGCAGTTCTTC. Translation gives CASSEEGVYNEQFF.

The chain recombines TRBV6-2 or TRBV6-3 with TRBJ2-1, with D unclear. CDR3 length: 14 amino acids. Germline CDR1 MNHEY, CDR2 SVGEGT. Between the trimmed V and J ends, which lost 3 bases and 3 bases, there was a span of 9 bases. CDR3 coding DNA: TGTGCCAGCAGTTATATCGGGCTCTACAATGAGCAGTTCTTC. Translation gives CASSYIGLYNEQFF.

The DNA of the CDR3 is TGTGCCAGCAGCGGCAGGACAGGGGGCTTTGGGGCCAACGTCCTGACTTTC. Translating gives CASSGRTGGFGANVLTF. V and J are TRBV5-4 and TRBJ2-6; 11 nucleotides line up with TRBD1. CDR1 SGHNT and CDR2 YYREEE come from the germline V gene (reference sequence). The CDR3 is 17 residues long. The J segment lost 3 bases and the V segment lost 4 bases, leaving 6 bases of the junction unmatched.

This clonotype was counted at least ten times. V gene TRBV7-2 combines with J gene TRBJ2-5, with TRBD2 identical over 7 bases. The germline V gene has CDR1 SGHTA and CDR2 FQGNSA. CDR3 length: 18 residues. With V trimmed by 5 bases and J by 0 bases, 15 bases remained unmatched. DNA for the CDR3: TGTGCCAGCAGCCCATATTGGGCGGGAGTTTGGGACCAAGAGACCCAGTACTTC. Translating it yields CASSPYWAGVWDQETQYF.

J is TRBJ2-7 and V is TRBV5-4, with D possibly being TRBD2 (5 bases). This CDR3 comprises 14 residues. Trimming left V 2 bases short and J 0 bases short, with 9 bases between. In germline, CDR1 is SGHNT, CDR2 YYREEE (reference sequence). The CDR3 protein is CASSFSASSYEQYF. CDR3 bases: TGTGCCAGCAGCTTTAGCGCCAGCTCCTACGAGCAGTACTTC.

J is TRBJ2-2 and V is TRBV13, with TRBD2 matching over 7 bases. The CDR3 is 16 amino acids. The V and J ends lost 5 bases and 4 bases, in that order; junction bases with no gene match: 10. Germline CDR1 and CDR2: PRHDT and FYEKMQ (reference sequence). The CDR3 nucleotides read TGTGCCAGCAGCCCTCGACTAGCTCGGGGCACCGGGGAGCTGTTTTTT. Translation: CASSPRLARGTGELFF. The complete variable domain, with remaining parts taken from reference TRBV13 and TRBJ2-2, reads AAGVIQSPRHLIKEKRETATLKCYPIPRHDTVYWYQQGPGQDPQFLISFYEKMQSDKGSIPDRFSAQQFSDYHSELNMSSLELGDSALYFCASSPRLARGTGELFFGEGSRLTVL.

CDR3 nucleotides: TGTGCCAGCACCCTTCTCGGGGGTAGTGGCTACACCTTC. This sequence encodes CASTLLGGSGYTF. The chain has TRBV6-8 and TRBJ1-2; a possible D gene is TRBD1 (5 bases). Germline V gives CDR1 MNHGY, CDR2 SAAAGT. V was cut by 7 bases and J by 7 bases, with 16 bases left in between. CDR3 length: 13 residues.

V gene TRBV19 combines with J gene TRBJ1-5; 7 nucleotides agree with TRBD1. Germline trimming cut 9 bases from V and 0 bases from J; bases unmatched to any gene: 11. The CDR3 contains 16 residues. CDR1 and CDR2 (germline): LNHDA, SQIVND (reference sequence). The CDR3 protein is CASLGDSKYSNQPQHF. The CDR3 region has the DNA TGTGCCAGCCTCGGGGACAGCAAGTATAGCAATCAGCCCCAGCATTTT.

This clonotype has more than one count but fewer than ten. The J gene is TRBJ2-1, the V gene TRBV12-3 or TRBV12-4; D assignment may be TRBD1 or TRBD2 (5 bases each). This CDR3 is 12 amino acids long. Trimming left V 6 bases short and J 11 bases short, with 14 bases between. For the CDR3, the DNA is TGTGCCAGCAGAGGTGGGGGAGTTCAGCAGTTCTTC. Its protein is CASRGGGVQQFF.